This T cell receptor beta chain was profiled in a study of CD8+ T cells in alopecia areata. With regard to this clone: Mouse germline and gene names are used. The read comes to an end 4 residues before the CDR3 does, leaving the germline J gene to fill in the end.

Germline V gene lookup returns CDR1 SGHSN and CDR2 HYEKVE. This CDR3 is built from 13 residues. V lost 0 bases and J 6 bases, leaving 8 bases between the germline ends. Pooled cutaneous lymph node cells were sorted using CD4, CD8alpha, NKG2D, NKG2ACE and other markers. After isolation, RNA underwent reverse transcription to generate cDNA as the sequencing template. The table came from immunoSEQ multiplex PCR; TCRdb's copy has only in-frame clones and leaves some out. The profile covers 250,000 or so clones, none occurring a single time. The chain carries TRBV12-1 and TRBJ2-1, with D possibly TRBD2 on 7 matching bases. This sequence originates from a C3H/HeJ mouse with alopecia areata. MHC haplotype: H2-k. The sequencing input was CD4+ T cells sorted from a lymph node. The part of the CDR3 DNA that was read is TGTGCCAGCTCTCTCGGGGGGCGTGCT. This gives the protein CASSLGGRA. The complete CDR3 reads CASSLGGRAEQFF. The variable domain in full, with the rest retrieved from reference TRBV12-1 and TRBJ2-1, is DSGVVQSPRHIIKEKGGRSVLTCIPISGHSNVVWYQQTLGKELKFLIQHYEKVERDKGFLPSRFSVQQFDDYHSEMNMSALELEDSAMYFCASSLGGRAEQFFGPGTRLTVL.